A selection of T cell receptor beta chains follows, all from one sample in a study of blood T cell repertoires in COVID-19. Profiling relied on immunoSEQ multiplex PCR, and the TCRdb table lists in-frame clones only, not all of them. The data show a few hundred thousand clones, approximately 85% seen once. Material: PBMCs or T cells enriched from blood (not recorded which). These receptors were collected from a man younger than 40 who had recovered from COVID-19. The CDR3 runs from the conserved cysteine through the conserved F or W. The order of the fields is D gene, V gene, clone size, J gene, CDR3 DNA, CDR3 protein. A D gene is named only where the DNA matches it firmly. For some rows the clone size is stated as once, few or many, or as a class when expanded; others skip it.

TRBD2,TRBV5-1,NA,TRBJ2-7,TGCGCCAGCAGCCAACTAGCGGGGGGGCGGCTGGGCGAGCAGTACTTC,CASSQLAGGRLGEQYF
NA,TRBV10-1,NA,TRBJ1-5,TGCGCCAGCAGTTCAGGGCCCCGAGAGCCCCAGCATTTT,CASSSGPREPQHF
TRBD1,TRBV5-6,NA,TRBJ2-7,TGTGCCAGCACCTGGACAGGATCCTACGAGCAGTACTTC,CASTWTGSYEQYF
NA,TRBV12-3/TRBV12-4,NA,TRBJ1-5,TGTGCCAGCAGTTTGACAGCGAATCAGCCCCAGCATTTT,CASSLTANQPQHF
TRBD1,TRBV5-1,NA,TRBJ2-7,TGCGCCAGCAGCGACAGGGGTAGAGCGTCCGAGCAGTACTTC,CASSDRGRASEQYF
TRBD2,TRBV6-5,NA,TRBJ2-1,TGTGCCAGCATCGCCTCTAGCGGGGGGGCGAGCGGGCAGTTCTTC,CASIASSGGASGQFF
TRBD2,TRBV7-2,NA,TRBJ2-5,TGTGCCAGCAGCTTAGCACTAGCGGGTCAAGAGACCCAGTACTTC,CASSLALAGQETQYF
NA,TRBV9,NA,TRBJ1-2,TGTGCCAGCAGCGTAGGGGCAGGCAACTATGGCTACACCTTC,CASSVGAGNYGYTF
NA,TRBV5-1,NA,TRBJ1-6,TGCGCCAGCAGCTTGACAGGGTATGAGACCCTCCACTTT,CASSLTGYETLHF
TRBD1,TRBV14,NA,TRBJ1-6,TGTGCCAGCAGCCAAGATTTAGGGGGCTTCGATAATTCACCCCTCCACTTT,CASSQDLGGFDNSPLHF
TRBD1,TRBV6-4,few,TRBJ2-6,TGTGCCAGCAGTGACGGGACAGCTGGGGCCAACGTCCTGACTTTC,CASSDGTAGANVLTF
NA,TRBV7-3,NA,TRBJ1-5,TGTGCCAGCAGCCACCACCTGACAGGCGGTGGGCAGCCCCAGCATTTT,CASSHHLTGGGQPQHF
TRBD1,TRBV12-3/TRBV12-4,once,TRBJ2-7,TGTGCCAGCAGTGGGACAGGAAACTACGAGCAGTACTTC,CASSGTGNYEQYF
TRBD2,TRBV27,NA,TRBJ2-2,TGTGCCAGCAGTCACTCCCGGACTAGCGGGGAAGCAAACACCGGGGAGCTGTTTTTT,CASSHSRTSGEANTGELFF
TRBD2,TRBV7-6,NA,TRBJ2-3,TGTGCCAGCAGCCTCAGCGGGGTCACAGATACGCAGTATTTT,CASSLSGVTDTQYF
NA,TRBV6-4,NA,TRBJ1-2,TGTGCCAGCAGTGATGGCCCAACGGGGGGCTACACCTTC,CASSDGPTGGYTF
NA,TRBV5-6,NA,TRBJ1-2,TGTGCCACCCAACTGCAGGGCTATATCGGCTACACCTTC,CATQLQGYIGYTF
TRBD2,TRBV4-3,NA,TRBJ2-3,TGCGCCAGCAGCCAAGGGGCAGCGGGGGGGCGCCCAGATACGCAGTATTTT,CASSQGAAGGRPDTQYF
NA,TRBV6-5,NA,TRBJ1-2,TGTGCCAGCCTCGTCCGGCCGGGGGGGTTCTATGGCTACACCTTC,CASLVRPGGFYGYTF
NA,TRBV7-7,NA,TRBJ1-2,TGTGCTAGCAGCCCCTACACAGGAGCAACTAACTATGGCTACACCTTC,CASSPYTGATNYGYTF
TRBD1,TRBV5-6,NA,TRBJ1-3,TGTGCCAGCAGCACTACAGGGGGATCTGGAAACACCATATATTTT,CASSTTGGSGNTIYF